Described below is a single T cell receptor beta chain sequence and its context. This entry is derived from a study of shared clonotypes between healthy human individuals. V was clipped by 2 bases and J by 2 bases, with 22 bases between them. Germline V gene lookup returns CDR1 SEHNR and CDR2 FQNEAQ (reference sequence). The length of the CDR3 is 18 residues. TCRdb's table, derived via immunoSEQ multiplex PCR, lists solely in-frame clones and lacks some. The data contain 640,000 or so clones, 72% of them seen just once; the ten biggest clones take up about 2%. The receptor was isolated from a woman under 40 in good health. This rearrangement joins TRBV7-9 to TRBJ2-7, with TRBD2 as a possible D gene (7 bases). Input material: memory CD4+ T cells sorted from blood. Described subset: CD45RA-negative fraction. The CDR3, as DNA: TGTGCCAGCAGCTTAAGGGGGGGTGCGGGCCGGAGTCCCTACGAGCAGTACTTC. It encodes CASSLRGGAGRSPYEQYF.